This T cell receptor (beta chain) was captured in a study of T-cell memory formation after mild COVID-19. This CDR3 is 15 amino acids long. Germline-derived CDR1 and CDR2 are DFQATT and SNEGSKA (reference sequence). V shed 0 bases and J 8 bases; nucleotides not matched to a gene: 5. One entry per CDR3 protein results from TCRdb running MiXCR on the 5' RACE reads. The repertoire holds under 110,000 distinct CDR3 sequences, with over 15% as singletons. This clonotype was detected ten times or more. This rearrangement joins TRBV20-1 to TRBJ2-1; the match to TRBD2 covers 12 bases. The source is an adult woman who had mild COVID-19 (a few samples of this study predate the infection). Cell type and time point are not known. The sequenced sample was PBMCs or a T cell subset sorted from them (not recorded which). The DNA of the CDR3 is TGCAGTGCTAGAGAACTAGCGGGAGGTAGGCATGAGCAGTTCTTC. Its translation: CSARELAGGRHEQFF.